This is a list of T cell receptor beta chains from one sample in a study of response to subunit inactivated influenza vaccine. TCRdb recomputed calls from the RT-PCR reads with MiXCR, one row per CDR3 protein. Of roughly 290,000 distinct CDR3 sequences in the sample, roughly 22% were seen once. Sequencing used PBMCs from blood, obtained less than 22 months after vaccination. The receptor set was obtained from a man aged 50 to 75 who received an inactivated influenza vaccine. CDR3s include the opening cysteine and the closing phenylalanine or tryptophan. D genes are given only for firm matches. Size values are once, few and many counts, or a class for expanded clones, and some rows have none.

V: TRBV3-1
J: TRBJ2-7
D: TRBD1
size: .
length: 14
DNA: TGTGCCAGCAGCCAAGTTACAGGGGGCTACGAGCAGTACTTC
CDR3: CASSQVTGGYEQYF

V: TRBV14
J: TRBJ1-5
D: .
size: few
length: 13
DNA: TGTGCCAGCAGGACGCCGCAGCATCAGCCCCAGCATTTT
CDR3: CASRTPQHQPQHF

V: TRBV5-1
J: TRBJ2-1
D: TRBD1
size: .
length: 17
DNA: TGCGCCAGCAGCTTGGCCTTCACGGGGACAGGGGGTCAGGAGCAGTTCTTC
CDR3: CASSLAFTGTGGQEQFF

V: TRBV24-1
J: TRBJ2-3
D: .
size: .
length: 16
DNA: TGTGCCACCAGTGAAGACAGGTTAGAAGGCACAGATACGCAGTATTTT
CDR3: CATSEDRLEGTDTQYF

V: TRBV28
J: TRBJ2-5
D: TRBD2
size: .
length: 15
DNA: TGTGCCAGCAGTGTCCGGACTAGCGGCCAAGAGACCCAGTACTTC
CDR3: CASSVRTSGQETQYF

V: TRBV4-3
J: TRBJ2-7
D: .
size: once
length: 15
DNA: TGCGCCAGCAGCCAAGGTATCCTCGGGGCCTACGAGCAGTACTTC
CDR3: CASSQGILGAYEQYF

V: TRBV10-3
J: TRBJ2-3
D: TRBD2
size: few
length: 15
DNA: TGTGCCATCAGTATAGCGGGAGATCGCACAGATACGCAGTATTTT
CDR3: CAISIAGDRTDTQYF

V: TRBV24-1
J: TRBJ2-2
D: TRBD1
size: few
length: 17
DNA: TGTGCCACCAGTGACCCCAGGACAGGGGGTAACACCGGGGAGCTGTTTTTT
CDR3: CATSDPRTGGNTGELFF

V: TRBV28
J: TRBJ2-3
D: .
size: few
length: 15
DNA: TGTGCCAGCAGTTTGGGGGACCGTAACACAGATACGCAGTATTTT
CDR3: CASSLGDRNTDTQYF

V: TRBV2
J: TRBJ1-2
D: .
size: few
length: 13
DNA: TGTGCCAGCAGTACAGGGCCCCCAGAGGGCTACACCTTC
CDR3: CASSTGPPEGYTF

V: TRBV28
J: TRBJ1-1
D: .
size: many
length: 14
DNA: TGTGCCAGCAGTTTATGGGGCAGGAACACTGAAGCTTTCTTT
CDR3: CASSLWGRNTEAFF

V: TRBV7-9
J: TRBJ2-2
D: .
size: .
length: 17
DNA: TGTGCCAGCAGTCGTACCCCCGGGACGGCGGGCACCGGGGAGCTGTTTTTT
CDR3: CASSRTPGTAGTGELFF

V: TRBV5-6
J: TRBJ2-2
D: .
size: .
length: 15
DNA: TGTGCCAGCAGCTGGGCAGGGCACAGCACCGGGGAGCTGTTTTTT
CDR3: CASSWAGHSTGELFF

V: TRBV4-3
J: TRBJ2-2
D: TRBD2
size: few
length: 13
DNA: TGCGCCGTCGGGGGGATGAACACCGGGGAGCTGTTTTTT
CDR3: CAVGGMNTGELFF

V: TRBV4-2
J: TRBJ2-7
D: TRBD2
size: .
length: 15
DNA: TGTGCCAGCAGCCAAGATGAGGGACTAGTATTCGAGCAGTACTTC
CDR3: CASSQDEGLVFEQYF

V: TRBV20-1
J: TRBJ2-7
D: TRBD2
size: many
length: 13
DNA: TGCAGTGCTAGATCCGGGGGGGCTTACGAGCAGTACTTC
CDR3: CSARSGGAYEQYF

V: TRBV7-8
J: TRBJ2-5
D: .
size: .
length: 16
DNA: TGTGCCAGCAGCATCACAGGGACATTAGAGCGAGAGACCCAGTACTTC
CDR3: CASSITGTLERETQYF

V: TRBV3-1
J: TRBJ1-1
D: TRBD1
size: .
length: 19
DNA: TGTGCCAGCAGCCCAGAAGGAGAGGACAGGGGCGAATTATACACTGAAGCTTTCTTT
CDR3: CASSPEGEDRGELYTEAFF

V: TRBV11-2
J: TRBJ1-2
D: .
size: many
length: 13
DNA: TGTGCCAGCAGCTCCACACGGGCCTATGGCTACACCTTC
CDR3: CASSSTRAYGYTF

V: TRBV6-2/TRBV6-3
J: TRBJ1-1
D: .
size: few
length: 12
DNA: TGTGCCAGCACCCGTCCGACAGCTGAAGCTTTCTTT
CDR3: CASTRPTAEAFF

V: TRBV20-1
J: TRBJ1-1
D: .
size: few
length: 15
DNA: TGCAGTGCTAGGTTAACGGGACGCCTGAACACTGAAGCTTTCTTT
CDR3: CSARLTGRLNTEAFF

V: TRBV4-3
J: TRBJ2-4
D: TRBD2
size: few
length: 17
DNA: TGCGCCAGCAGCCAAGATTTGGGACTAGATTTCGGAAACATTCAGTACTTC
CDR3: CASSQDLGLDFGNIQYF

V: TRBV5-1
J: TRBJ1-1
D: .
size: few
length: 11
DNA: TGCGCCAGCGGGACCCAGGGAGAAGCTTTCTTT
CDR3: CASGTQGEAFF

V: TRBV27
J: TRBJ1-1
D: .
size: once
length: 17
DNA: TGTGCCAGCAGTTTAAGATATACGGGAGGGCGGGGCACTGAAGCTTTCTTT
CDR3: CASSLRYTGGRGTEAFF

V: TRBV10-3
J: TRBJ2-7
D: .
size: .
length: 11
DNA: TGTGCCATCAGTGACAACTACGAGCAGTACTTC
CDR3: CAISDNYEQYF

V: TRBV29-1
J: TRBJ1-3
D: .
size: .
length: 14
DNA: TGCAGCGTTGATTTGAGAAACTCTGGAAACACCATATATTTT
CDR3: CSVDLRNSGNTIYF

V: TRBV12-3/TRBV12-4
J: TRBJ1-2
D: .
size: few
length: 13
DNA: TGTGCCAGCAGGCCCGGGACTTGGGAGGGCTACACCTTC
CDR3: CASRPGTWEGYTF

V: TRBV7-3
J: TRBJ2-7
D: .
size: many
length: 13
DNA: TGTGCCAGCAGCTCAGGACTGAATAACGAGCAGTACTTC
CDR3: CASSSGLNNEQYF

V: TRBV29-1
J: TRBJ2-5
D: TRBD2
size: few
length: 14
DNA: TGCAGCGTTGTCCAGAGATTAGCGGGTACGACCCAGTACTTC
CDR3: CSVVQRLAGTTQYF

V: TRBV6-2/TRBV6-3
J: TRBJ1-2
D: .
size: .
length: 16
DNA: TGTGCCAGCAGTTACTCTCAACAGCTCCTTAACTATGGCTACACCTTC
CDR3: CASSYSQQLLNYGYTF

V: TRBV10-3
J: TRBJ2-1
D: .
size: .
length: 12
DNA: TGTGCCATCAGGGCGGAGGGCCGCGAGCAGTTCTTC
CDR3: CAIRAEGREQFF